This T cell receptor (beta chain) stems from a study of blood T cell repertoires in COVID-19. Study context: PBMCs, B-cell-depleted T cells, or T cells were the source of the cDNA or gDNA that made up the material.

Produced via immunoSEQ multiplex PCR; TCRdb's table is partial and in-frame only. The sample contains 150,000 to 200,000 clones, 80% to 95% of which appear only once. Sequences were obtained from peripheral blood. This TCR was recovered from a man aged 45-65 years with acute or convalescent COVID-19.

The CDR3 DNA follows: TGTGCCAGCAGTCCCCGACAGGGGGCGGCTTGGCAGCCCCAGCATTTT. This codes for CASSPRQGAAWQPQHF. V and J are TRBV27 and TRBJ1-5; TRBD1 matches 10 bases. The V segment lost 5 bases and the J segment 7 bases; nucleotides outside the gene matches: 11. Germline CDR1 MNHEY, CDR2 SMNVEV (reference sequence). CDR3 length: 16 residues.